This T cell receptor (beta chain) stems from a study of T cells in Graves' hyperthyroidism and ophthalmopathy. Study results and limitations: A model built on 13 V-J features separated ophthalmopathy from stable hyperthyroidism. Ophthalmopathy was identified by the model a median around 5.9 months ahead of onset.

The CDR3 is made up of 13 amino acids. The V gene lost 5 bases and the J gene lost 7 bases, with 14 bases spanning the gap. Uncontrolled infection, other autoimmune disease, pregnancy and lactation each barred patients from inclusion. The study based diagnoses on clinical symptoms, serum thyroxine and TRAb, thyroid ultrasound and orbital computed tomography. RNA transcripts provided the source from which TCR beta CDR3 regions were amplified. Using the HTBI primer set, a first-round RT-PCR was run on the TCR CDR3. TCRdb independently ran MiXCR on the multiplex PCR reads; one entry per CDR3 protein. The sample contains about 640,000 distinct CDR3 sequences, roughly 45% of which appear only once. About this clonotype itself: Its specificity is not known.

The J gene is TRBJ1-2, the V gene TRBV12-3 or TRBV12-4; D perhaps matches TRBD1 (5 bases). Sequencing input: peripheral blood or thyroid tissue (not recorded which). This sequence originates from an adult man with Graves' disease, either hyperthyroidism or ophthalmopathy (not recorded which). The CDR3 is CASSRKGNAGYTF. Here the CDR3 DNA reads TGTGCCAGCAGTCGCAAGGGGAACGCTGGCTACACCTTC.